Below, one T cell receptor (beta chain) is given with its context. Its cognate antigen has yet to be identified. Base-call qualities are not available, and no considerably larger clone is one nucleotide away. This record comes from a study of shared clonotypes between healthy human individuals (dated by TCRdb to between 2020 and 2021). For context, the study as a whole: Two women and a few men aged 18 to 49 years were included in the cohort. For each donor, CD4 naive and CD4 memory were each run on three plates, CD8 naive on two plates, and CD8 memory on one plate. To estimate repertoire size and how much clonotypes are shared between individuals, the study performed deep sequencing of blood TCR repertoires from roughly five healthy adults. Leukapheresis yielded between about 0.85 and 9.5 billion PBMCs per donor. Libraries were prepared and TCR repertoires were sequenced by different laboratories using diverse techniques, in order to increase sequencing depth and limit assay-specific biases.

Using the deep immunoSEQ assay, TCR CDR3 regions were amplified from genomic DNA by multiplex PCR. Genomic DNA extracted from each cell subset was distributed evenly over all wells of several immunoSEQ 96-well plates, and each plate served as one replicate. For sorted subsets, 150 to 250 ng of genomic DNA, equivalent to 25,000 to 35,000 T cell genomes, went into each replicate PCR. Purified libraries were quantified with a Qubit 3.0 fluorometer, sized on a Bioanalyzer 2100, and re-quantified with the KAPA Library Quantification kit. Every immunoSEQ 96-well plate was sequenced on a dedicated single-read 150-cycle Illumina NextSeq 550 flow cell. The original pipeline was this. Because the immunoSEQ output included only junctional sequences and no quality scores, the filtering could not be the same as the filtering used for full-length reads. Sequences were annotated with PyIR, a Python wrapper for IgBLAST v1.9, using IMGT germline references to assign V/J genes and CDR3. Reads were removed for weak V/J assignments (E-value above 1e-6), missing CDR3, stop codons, out-of-frame junctions, or ambiguous translated residues. V3J clonotypes were defined as sequences sharing an identical inferred V gene, J gene, and CDR3 amino acid sequence. The percentage overlap between two repertoires was calculated by dividing the number of shared unique clonotypes by the size of the smaller repertoire. Repertoire richness was assessed with RTK rarefaction, the Chao1 estimator, and Recon v2.1 estimates of unobserved clonotypes. OLGA was used to compute generation probabilities for all TCRbeta clonotypes that the gDNA method yielded from a handful of donors. TCRdb obtained this table from immuneACCESS and retained in-frame rearrangements with V and J assigned. These tables miss some clones; where compared with another copy, unresolved V genes account for less than half of the shortfall, and the remainder is unexplained. V and J calls and clone size are as listed in that table; D and trimming were resolved from the DNA. The sample profile shows over a million clones; approximately 98% of them were found once. The ten largest make up roughly 0.45% of the sample.

Taken from cysteine to phenylalanine, the CDR3 has 15 residues. Of the read, only the CDR3 DNA is kept; its 45 bases are in frame from base 1. A distance of 15 bases separates the germline ends of V and J, which lose 3 bases and 2 bases respectively. CDR1 is given as SGHRS and CDR2 as YFSETQ, both from the germline V gene. Points the paper makes about the study in general: Only blood was sampled, and tissue TCR repertoires likely differ from those in blood. When a few donors were compared, the shared fraction of clonotypes was about 5% for naive CD4, around 4% for naive CD8, roughly 2.3% for memory CD4, and around 0.4% for memory CD8. Even with the large sequencing depth, rarefaction of the sorted-subset datasets indicated that sequencing was incomplete. The genetic and exposure-history diversity represented was limited by the small number of donors. Based on pairwise subsampling, the degree of clonotype sharing among donors was expected to be affected by sequencing depth. Higher generation probabilities were observed for clonotypes shared by all four sorted-subset donors than for non-shared clonotypes. Estimated clonotype richness was generally larger for naive than for memory subsets.

Healthy HIV-negative adults with no recently reported acute infections or vaccinations were included as donors. All donors were Caucasian adults living in Nashville, Tennessee, USA. CD4+ T cells were enriched by magnetic negative selection; naive cells were then positively selected on CD45RA, and the negative fraction formed the memory subset. Blood was collected by leukapheresis, and PBMCs were isolated by Ficoll-Histopaque density gradient centrifugation and then cryopreserved in liquid nitrogen vapor phase. Purity and quantity of every magnetically sorted T cell population were checked by analytical flow cytometry. Genomic DNA was isolated from each sorted fraction and quantified by UV absorbance on a Nanodrop 2000c.

The sequenced material came from naive CD4+ T cells sorted from blood. The cell subset or site label, as the study defines it: CD45RA+ positively selected. The chain links TRBV5-1 with TRBJ2-7, with the D gene possibly TRBD1 or TRBD2, each one fitting 5 bases. This receptor was taken from a man aged 25-45 years in good health. CDR3 protein: CASSSYPGGTYEQYF. The nucleotide sequence is TGCGCCAGCAGCTCTTACCCTGGGGGTACCTACGAGCAGTACTTC.